What follows are 26 T cell receptor beta chains derived from one specimen sequenced in a study of T cell clonotyping in hematopoietic cell transplantation. Produced via immunoSEQ multiplex PCR; TCRdb's table is partial and in-frame only. The table lists 9,000 or so clones, roughly 85% of them singletons. Material: PBMCs, obtained 180 days after allogeneic stem cell transplant. The origin of the receptors is a female patient aged 25-39 years who had an allogeneic stem cell transplant, so the T cells may come from the graft donor. Some clones in this sample may be carry-over from other donors' samples.

The chain is built from TRBV7-2 and TRBJ1-4; 10 nucleotides match TRBD1. This CDR3 spans 16 amino acids. Germline V lookup: CDR1 SGHTA, CDR2 FQGNSA. Trimming took 3 bases from V and 5 from J; bases not matched to a gene: 6. CDR3 coding DNA: TGTGCCAGCAGCTTCACGGCGGGACAGGGGAATGAAAAACTGTTTTTT. Protein product: CASSFTAGQGNEKLFF.

In this sample, this clone turned up a few times. The J gene is TRBJ1-5, the V gene TRBV29-1, with 12 nucleotides matching TRBD1. Per the germline V gene, CDR1 is SQVTM and CDR2 is ANQGSEA. CDR3 size: 13 residues. V was pared by 7 bases and J by 8 bases, with 6 bases of the junction left unmatched. CDR3 residues: CSAGGQGAEPQHF. In DNA, the CDR3 is TGCAGCGCTGGGGGACAGGGGGCTGAGCCCCAGCATTTT.

The chain joins TRBV5-1 to TRBJ1-2, with D hard to call. Germline V gene lookup returns CDR1 SGHRS and CDR2 YFSETQ. The V end was cut by 1 base, the J end by 2 bases, with 6 bases between. The CDR3 totals 13 residues. The CDR3 sequence: CASSLMANYGYTF. CDR3 DNA sequence: TGCGCCAGCAGCTTGATGGCCAACTATGGCTACACCTTC.

V is TRBV11-2 and J is TRBJ2-7; the match to TRBD1 covers 9 bases. The CDR3 has 15 residues. From germline, CDR1 is SGHAT and CDR2 FQNNGV. The V gene end was trimmed by 5 bases and the J gene end by 4 bases; junction bases not matched to a gene: 9. The CDR3 reads CASSPSGTGPYEQYF. The CDR3 DNA reads as TGTGCCAGCAGCCCCTCCGGGACAGGGCCATACGAGCAGTACTTC.

The rearrangement joins TRBV6-1 to TRBJ1-1; TRBD1 matches at 7 bases. The CDR3 has 13 amino acids. The trim removed 4 bases at V and 4 bases at J, leaving 3 bases unmatched. Looked up from germline, CDR1 is MNHNS and CDR2 is SASEGT. The CDR3 DNA is TGTGCCAGCAGTGCATCAGGGGGCACTGAAGCTTTCTTT. Amino acid sequence: CASSASGGTEAFF.

The rearrangement joins TRBV6-5 to TRBJ2-2; 9 bases agree with TRBD1. Germline values: CDR1 MNHEY, CDR2 SVGAGI. The V segment lost 8 bases and the J segment 4 bases; nucleotides outside the gene matches: 5. This CDR3 has 14 amino acids. CDR3 amino acids: CASSRTGATGELFF. For the CDR3, the DNA is TGTGCCAGCTCTAGGACAGGGGCCACCGGGGAGCTGTTTTTT.

The genes are TRBV6-1 and TRBJ1-2; TRBD1 agrees at 9 bases. CDR3 size: 14 residues. Germline CDR1 MNHNS, CDR2 SASEGT. J was trimmed by 8 bases and V by 6 bases; bases with no gene match: 10. The CDR3 is CASREGTGGEGYTF. The CDR3 nucleotides are TGTGCCAGCAGGGAGGGTACAGGGGGCGAGGGCTACACCTTC.

This clone was seen a handful of times. This chain joins TRBV5-1 and TRBJ2-5; 9 bases line up with TRBD2. J gave up 5 bases and V 0 bases, and 5 bases lay outside the gene matches. This CDR3 region has 15 residues. Germline V lookup: CDR1 SGHRS, CDR2 YFSETQ. CDR3 nucleotide sequence: TGCGCCAGCAGCTTGGATGCGGGGGGGCCCGAGACCCAGTACTTC. As protein: CASSLDAGGPETQYF.

The gene calls are TRBV5-1 and TRBJ2-4, with D hard to call. The CDR3 consists of 14 residues. The V end was cut by 2 bases, the J end by 1 base, with 7 bases between. Per the germline V gene, CDR1 is SGHRS and CDR2 is YFSETQ. The CDR3 protein is CASSLDLAKNIQYF. CDR3 bases: TGCGCCAGCAGCTTAGACTTGGCCAAAAACATTCAGTACTTC. The full variable domain, in which reference TRBV5-1 and TRBJ2-4 provide the parts outside the CDR3, is KAGVTQTPRYLIKTRGQQVTLSCSPISGHRSVSWYQQTPGQGLQFLFEYFSETQRNKGNFPGRFSGRQFSNSRSEMNVSTLELGDSALYLCASSLDLAKNIQYFGAGTRLSVL.

As for this clone: At one boundary the junction diverges from the germline segment, which might be a read error. The chain uses TRBV7-7 and TRBJ2-7, with TRBD1 identical over 8 bases. Looked up from germline, CDR1 is SSHAT and CDR2 is FNYEAQ (reference sequence). The CDR3 spans 13 residues. The CDR3 coding sequence is TGTGCTAGCAGCTTAGACAGGGGCTACGAGCAGTACTTC. Protein product: CASSLDRGYEQYF.

Comment on this clone: This may be a read error, as it is one base from a much larger clone. The rearrangement uses TRBV6-5 and TRBJ2-2, with 9 bases lining up with TRBD1. The CDR3 spans 15 residues. V dropped 6 bases and J dropped 3; count of bases not matched to a gene: 5. Germline CDR1 MNHEY, CDR2 SVGAGI. The CDR3 loop reads CASSFRDRDTGELFF. The CDR3 DNA reads TGTGCCAGCAGCTTCCGGGACAGGGACACCGGGGAGCTGTTTTTT.

The chain employs TRBV7-8 and TRBJ1-5, with D hard to call. V lost 1 base to trimming and J lost 4 bases, with 8 bases between them. Germline assignment: CDR1 SGHVS and CDR2 FQNEAQ. The CDR3 runs to 14 residues. The CDR3 loop is CASSLVGRNQPQHF. The CDR3 DNA sequence: TGTGCCAGCAGCTTAGTGGGCAGAAATCAGCCCCAGCATTTT.

The rearrangement uses TRBV19 and TRBJ2-7, with TRBD1 as a possible D gene (6 bases). The CDR3 spans 16 residues. Trimming removed 5 bases from V and 0 bases from J, with 17 bases in between. Per the germline V gene, CDR1 is LNHDA and CDR2 is SQIVND (reference sequence). CDR3 loop: CASSAVTGSSSYEQYF. CDR3 DNA: TGTGCCAGTAGTGCGGTGACAGGTTCGAGCTCCTACGAGCAGTACTTC.

This chain uses TRBV9 with TRBJ1-2; possible D gene TRBD1, 6 bases. CDR1 is SGDLS and CDR2 is YYNGEE in the germline V gene. V was clipped by 4 bases and J by 10 bases, with 14 bases between them. The CDR3 loop spans 12 amino acids. CDR3 sequence (DNA): TGTGCCAGCAGCATCCCAGGGGTCGACTACACCTTC. Protein: CASSIPGVDYTF.

This clone was counted only a few times. The V call is TRBV6-6, the J call TRBJ2-7; 9 bases fit TRBD2. The CDR3 contains 15 residues. Unmatched junction bases numbered 15, after V lost 6 bases and J lost 9 bases. CDR1 MNHNY and CDR2 SVGAGI come from the germline V gene (reference sequence). The CDR3 coding sequence is TGTGCCAGCAGCCGAGGACTAGCGAGTATTTCGGGGCAGTACTTC. The encoded protein is CASSRGLASISGQYF.

This clone was picked up one time. The chain employs TRBV18 and TRBJ1-2; TRBD1 matches at 8 bases. The CDR3 is 15 residues long. V gave up 3 bases and J gave up 7 bases; unmatched junction bases: 10. The germline CDR1 and CDR2 sequences are KGHSH and LQKENI. The DNA of the CDR3 is TGTGCCAGCTCACCCCGGCAGGAACAGGGGGGTGGCTACACCTTC. Encoded protein: CASSPRQEQGGGYTF.

This clone has just one count. The V gene is TRBV10-3, the J gene TRBJ2-7; 8 bases agree with TRBD1. V dropped 10 bases and J dropped 3; count of bases not matched to a gene: 8. The CDR3 has 13 amino acids. Germline-derived CDR1 and CDR2 are ENHRY and SYGVKD. Here the CDR3 reads CASQDREYYEQYF. CDR3 coding DNA: TGTGCCAGCCAGGACAGGGAGTACTACGAGCAGTACTTC.

This rearrangement joins TRBV7-8 to TRBJ1-1; no definite D call. CDR1 is SGHVS and CDR2 is FQNEAQ in the germline V gene. V lost 1 base and J lost 3, with 6 bases in between. The CDR3 totals 13 residues. The CDR3 region is CASSLGSYTEAFF. The CDR3 DNA sequence: TGTGCCAGCAGCTTAGGGTCTTACACTGAAGCTTTCTTT.

This clone is judged medium-sized. The V gene is TRBV5-8, the J gene TRBJ1-6; TRBD1 aligns across 7 bases. From germline, CDR1 is SGHTS and CDR2 YDEGEE. V trimming: 4 bases; J trimming: 9 bases; junction bases outside the gene matches: 13. The CDR3 spans 16 residues. The CDR3 coding sequence is TGTGCCAGCAGCCAGCCACCGGGACAGAGTATTTCACCCCTCCACTTT. Amino acid sequence: CASSQPPGQSISPLHF. Full variable domain (missing parts from reference TRBV5-8 and TRBJ1-6): EAGVTQSPTHLIKTRGQQATLRCSPISGHTSVYWYQQALGLGLQFLLWYDEGEERNRGNFPPRFSGRQFPNYSSELNVNALELEDSALYLCASSQPPGQSISPLHFGNGTRLTVT.

V gene TRBV9 combines with J gene TRBJ2-2; TRBD2 matches at 9 bases. CDR1 is SGDLS and CDR2 is YYNGEE in the germline V gene. With V trimmed by 2 bases and J by 8 bases, 10 bases remained unmatched. The CDR3 length is 16 residues. The CDR3 here is CASSVLPSGVGGELFF. The CDR3 coding sequence is TGTGCCAGCAGCGTCCTGCCTAGCGGGGTTGGAGGGGAGCTGTTTTTT.

This chain links TRBV30 with TRBJ2-7, with D possibly called TRBD1 or TRBD2 (5 bases each). The ends were cut back, 1 base at V and 6 bases at J, with 10 bases in the middle. Germline V CDR1 and CDR2: GTSNPN, SVGIG (reference sequence). CDR3 length: 12 residues. The CDR3 sequence is CAWSEGTIEQYF. The CDR3 DNA sequence: TGTGCCTGGAGTGAGGGGACGATCGAGCAGTACTTC. The full variable domain, rest sourced from reference TRBV30 and TRBJ2-7, is SQTIHQWPATLVQPVGSPLSLECTVEGTSNPNLYWYRQAAGRGLQLLFYSVGIGQISSEVPQNLSASRPQDRQFILSSKKLLLSDSGFYLCAWSEGTIEQYFGPGTRLTVT.

The chain links TRBV6-5 to TRBJ2-1; 8 nucleotides match TRBD1. V shed 5 bases and J 1 base; nucleotides not matched to a gene: 4. Germline V CDR1 and CDR2: MNHEY, SVGAGI. The CDR3 runs 15 residues. The CDR3, as DNA: TGTGCCAGCAGTCGGACAGGGTTTTCCTACAATGAGCAGTTCTTC. Translation gives CASSRTGFSYNEQFF.

The chain joins TRBV30 to TRBJ1-1; the match to TRBD1 covers 7 bases. The junction had 11 bases not matched to a gene; V was cut back by 5 bases and J by 11 bases. CDR3 size: 12 residues. Germline V gives CDR1 GTSNPN, CDR2 SVGIG (reference sequence). CDR3 protein: CAWGGQGRGAFF. For the CDR3, the DNA is TGTGCCTGGGGGGGGCAGGGCAGGGGGGCTTTCTTT.

The chain employs TRBV4-2 and TRBJ1-2; no clear D. Germline V CDR1 and CDR2: LGHNA, YNFKEQ. V dropped 0 bases and J dropped 5 bases, with 10 bases sitting between them. The CDR3 loop spans 14 amino acids. The CDR3: CASSQDPEDYGYTF. The CDR3 DNA follows: TGTGCCAGCAGCCAAGATCCCGAGGATTATGGCTACACCTTC.

The gene calls are TRBV25-1 and TRBJ1-4; D is ambiguous. CDR1 is MGHDK and CDR2 is SYGVNS in the germline V gene. Between the trimmed V and J ends, which lost 2 bases and 0 bases, there was a span of 13 bases. The CDR3 loop spans 17 amino acids. The CDR3 nucleotides read TGTGCCAGCAGTGAAATCCCCTATGGCGCAACTAATGAAAAACTGTTTTTT. It codes for CASSEIPYGATNEKLFF.

The rearrangement links TRBV19 to TRBJ1-3; 7 bases fit TRBD1. The trim removed 3 bases at V and 0 bases at J, leaving 2 bases unmatched. Germline assignment: CDR1 LNHDA and CDR2 SQIVND (reference sequence). CDR3 length: 15 amino acids. In DNA form, the CDR3 reads TGTGCCAGTAGTATCAGGGGGAGCTCTGGAAACACCATATATTTT. Residues: CASSIRGSSGNTIYF.